The present T cell receptor beta chain was sequenced within a study of breast tumors, draining lymph nodes, adjacent tissues. The lymph nodes were axillary draining lymph nodes from breast cancer patients. In its sample, this clonotype was seen a few times. What it binds is unknown. The CDR3 loop spans 11 amino acids. CDR1 is MNHEY, CDR2 SVGEGT, per germline. Trimming stripped 4 bases from V and 10 bases from J, with 10 bases between. Study observations and caveats: Tumor repertoires ranked between lymph nodes and nontumor tissue in diversity, with V and J gene preferences. Tumor T cell lymph node origin was a supported hypothesis, not proven. Most tumor T cells seemingly derive from lymph node, then expand in tumor. Luminal-like breast cancer showed significantly greater tumor-nontumor repertoire similarity than basal-like breast cancer did.

TCRdb re-analysed the multiplex PCR reads in MiXCR, keeping a single row per CDR3 protein. The sample lists approximately 150,000 distinct CDR3 sequences, more than 25% seen once, with over 3.5% in the top ten. Material: axillary lymph node tissue. The rearrangement uses TRBV6-2 or TRBV6-3 and TRBJ1-1; D gene ambiguous. This sequence originates from a female donor with breast cancer. Some clones in this sample may be carry-over from other donors' samples. The CDR3 DNA follows: TGTGCCAGCAGTTTGGGGTGGGGAGCTTTCTTT. As protein: CASSLGWGAFF.